Listed below are T cell receptor beta chains from one sample, sequenced in a study of blood T cell repertoires in COVID-19. Profiled with immunoSEQ multiplex PCR; TCRdb holds only in-frame clones, not every one. Here the sample spans some 140,000 clones, about 90% being singletons. Sequenced input: peripheral blood. These receptors were obtained from a man between 50 and 59 years old with acute or convalescent COVID-19. Each CDR3 is given with its conserved first and last residue. A D gene is named only where the DNA matches it firmly. Only some rows state a clone size, as once, few, many or a class for expanded clones.

. | . | TRBJ2-3 | TRBV11-2 | CASSLRGGGDTQYF | TGTGCCAGCAGCCTCAGGGGAGGGGGAGATACGCAGTATTTT
. | . | TRBJ1-4 | TRBV5-4 | CASRQGRGADEKLFF | TGTGCCAGCAGGCAAGGGAGGGGCGCCGATGAAAAACTGTTTTTT
. | TRBD1 | TRBJ2-1 | TRBV10-3 | CAISEIGTGKFF | TGTGCCATCAGTGAAATAGGGACAGGGAAGTTCTTC
. | . | TRBJ2-1 | TRBV6-5 | CASSYYRMDNEQFF | TGTGCCAGCAGTTATTACAGGATGGACAATGAGCAGTTCTTC
. | TRBD1 | TRBJ1-1 | TRBV5-6 | CASSYRDRAEAFF | TGTGCCAGCAGCTACAGAGACAGGGCAGAAGCTTTCTTT
. | TRBD2 | TRBJ2-3 | TRBV7-2 | CASSLAPAGGGSDTQYF | TGTGCCAGCAGCTTAGCCCCCGCGGGGGGAGGTTCTGATACGCAGTATTTT
. | . | TRBJ1-5 | TRBV6-2/TRBV6-3 | CASSYSRAQGNQPQHF | TGTGCCAGCAGTTACTCGAGGGCCCAAGGCAATCAGCCCCAGCATTTT
. | . | TRBJ1-1 | TRBV10-3 | CAISGIMGHNTEAFF | TGTGCCATCAGTGGAATCATGGGACATAACACTGAAGCTTTCTTT
. | . | TRBJ2-7 | TRBV4-2 | CASSQALQGTISYEQYF | TGTGCCAGCAGCCAAGCGCTCCAGGGGACCATCTCCTACGAGCAGTACTTC
. | . | TRBJ1-2 | TRBV6-5 | CASSPRVGISF | TGTGCCAGCAGTCCTCGGGTAGGAATCTCGTTC
. | TRBD1 | TRBJ2-2 | TRBV11-3 | CASSPTGVNTGELFF | TGTGCCAGCAGCCCGACAGGGGTAAACACCGGGGAGCTGTTTTTT
. | . | TRBJ1-1 | TRBV4-1 | CASNYGPGDTEAFF | TGCGCCAGCAATTACGGGCCGGGGGACACTGAAGCTTTCTTT
. | . | TRBJ2-7 | TRBV2 | CASSVLYEQYF | TGTGCCAGCAGTGTTCTCTACGAGCAGTACTTC
few | . | TRBJ2-2 | TRBV7-3 | CASSINTGELFF | TGTGCCAGCAGCATAAACACCGGGGAGCTGTTTTTT
. | TRBD1 | TRBJ1-6 | TRBV6-5 | CASSRPGQLNSPLHF | TGTGCCAGCAGCCGCCCGGGACAGCTTAATTCACCCCTCCACTTT
. | TRBD2 | TRBJ2-1 | TRBV4-2 | CASSSGTSGHNEQFF | TGTGCCAGCAGCTCCGGGACTAGCGGCCACAATGAGCAGTTCTTC
. | . | TRBJ1-5 | TRBV9 | CASSAGGGNQPQHF | TGTGCCAGCAGCGCCGGAGGGGGCAATCAGCCCCAGCATTTT
. | . | TRBJ2-5 | TRBV9 | CASSGGQAGTQYF | TGTGCCAGCAGCGGGGGGCAGGCAGGGACCCAGTACTTC
. | . | TRBJ1-5 | TRBV2 | CASSGSRESNQPQHF | TGTGCCAGCAGTGGTAGCAGGGAAAGCAATCAGCCCCAGCATTTT
few | . | TRBJ2-3 | TRBV27 | CASSRTNLADTDTQYF | TGTGCCAGCAGCCGAACTAACTTAGCGGACACAGATACGCAGTATTTT
. | . | TRBJ2-2 | TRBV13 | CASSPRVGGTGELFF | TGTGCCAGCAGCCCTCGAGTCGGGGGCACCGGGGAGCTGTTTTTT
. | . | TRBJ2-7 | TRBV7-9 | CASSRNYEQYF | TGTGCCAGCAGCCGTAACTACGAGCAGTACTTC
. | . | TRBJ2-7 | TRBV28 | CASSLGASNHYEQYF | TGTGCCAGCAGTTTAGGGGCATCAAATCACTACGAGCAGTACTTC
. | TRBD2 | TRBJ2-5 | TRBV19 | CASSGTSWETQYF | TGTGCCAGTAGTGGGACTAGCTGGGAGACCCAGTACTTC
. | TRBD1 | TRBJ1-1 | TRBV2 | CASSVDRGTGTEAFF | TGTGCCAGCAGCGTGGACAGGGGGACGGGCACTGAAGCTTTCTTT
. | . | TRBJ2-2 | TRBV28 | CASSFEGKSTGELFF | TGTGCCAGCAGTTTCGAGGGAAAGAGCACCGGGGAGCTGTTTTTT
. | TRBD1 | TRBJ1-2 | TRBV3-1/TRBV3-2 | CASSQPNTGALHYGYTF | TGTGCCAGCAGCCAACCCAATACAGGGGCCCTTCACTATGGCTACACCTTC
few | . | TRBJ1-1 | TRBV7-6 | CASSLGMGMNTEAFF | TGTGCCAGCAGCTTAGGGATGGGCATGAACACTGAAGCTTTCTTT
. | TRBD1 | TRBJ2-7 | TRBV18 | CASSPRDRADEQYF | TGTGCCAGCTCACCGCGAGACAGGGCCGACGAGCAGTACTTC
once | TRBD2 | TRBJ2-7 | TRBV30 | CAWEMGSGTYEQYF | TGTGCCTGGGAAATGGGTAGCGGGACCTACGAGCAGTACTTC
. | TRBD1 | TRBJ1-5 | TRBV7-8 | CASSLSGTGIQPQHF | TGTGCCAGCAGCTTATCCGGGACAGGGATACAGCCCCAGCATTTT
. | TRBD1 | TRBJ2-5 | TRBV7-9 | CASSLRQGLETQYF | TGTGCCAGCAGCTTGAGACAGGGGCTTGAGACCCAGTACTTC
. | TRBD2 | TRBJ2-4 | TRBV7-2 | CASSSRGRTRLAKNIQYF | TGTGCCAGCAGCTCCCGCGGGAGAACCCGTCTAGCCAAAAACATTCAGTACTTC
. | . | TRBJ1-5 | TRBV5-1 | CASSPGDRYNQPQHF | TGCGCCAGCAGCCCCGGAGACCGTTACAATCAGCCCCAGCATTTT
. | TRBD1 | TRBJ1-1 | TRBV6-2/TRBV6-3 | CASSRDRTEAFF | TGTGCCAGCAGCAGGGACAGGACTGAAGCTTTCTTT
. | TRBD1 | TRBJ2-2 | TRBV11-2 | CASSWGQVEGELFF | TGTGCCAGCAGCTGGGGACAGGTCGAAGGGGAGCTGTTTTTT
. | TRBD1 | TRBJ1-1 | TRBV7-8 | CASSLAGTASEAFF | TGTGCCAGCAGCTTAGCAGGGACAGCCAGTGAAGCTTTCTTT
once | TRBD2 | TRBJ2-1 | TRBV5-1 | CASSPLAGGPYNEQFF | TGCGCCAGCAGCCCGTTAGCGGGAGGGCCCTATAATGAGCAGTTCTTC
. | TRBD1 | TRBJ1-1 | TRBV10-3 | CAIGGGMGTGDTEAFF | TGTGCCATCGGAGGGGGAATGGGGACAGGGGACACTGAAGCTTTCTTT
. | TRBD1 | TRBJ1-2 | TRBV7-3 | CASSPSPGQGASGYTF | TGTGCCAGCAGCCCTTCTCCGGGACAGGGGGCTTCTGGCTACACCTTC
. | . | TRBJ2-3 | TRBV7-2 | CASSLVAADTQYF | TGTGCCAGCAGCTTAGTAGCGGCGGATACGCAGTATTTT
. | TRBD1 | TRBJ1-2 | TRBV6-5 | CASSYSNQGARYGYTF | TGTGCCAGCAGTTACTCTAATCAGGGGGCGAGATATGGCTACACCTTC
. | . | TRBJ1-1 | TRBV7-2 | CASSLERGTEAFF | TGTGCCAGCAGCTTAGAACGGGGCACTGAAGCTTTCTTT
. | TRBD1 | TRBJ1-1 | TRBV18 | CASSPQGATEAFF | TGTGCCAGCTCACCACAGGGGGCCACTGAAGCTTTCTTT
. | TRBD1 | TRBJ2-3 | TRBV5-1 | CASSLGDRATDTQYF | TGCGCCAGCAGCTTGGGGGACAGGGCCACAGATACGCAGTATTTT
once | . | TRBJ1-6 | TRBV6-5 | CASSYSVQGFSSPLHF | TGTGCCAGCAGTTACTCGGTCCAGGGCTTTAGTTCACCCCTCCACTTT
. | . | TRBJ1-2 | TRBV5-8 | CASSLLGTDSNYGYTF | TGTGCCAGCAGCTTGCTTGGGACGGACAGCAACTATGGCTACACCTTC
. | . | TRBJ1-1 | TRBV30 | CAWDVGQGGTFF | TGTGCTTGGGACGTAGGCCAGGGTGGAACTTTCTTT
. | . | TRBJ1-6 | TRBV11-2 | CASSHPVGRSWVHF | TGTGCCAGCAGCCACCCTGTCGGGAGAAGTTGGGTCCACTTT
. | . | TRBJ1-5 | TRBV2 | CASSNKSNQPQHF | TGTGCCAGCAGTAACAAGAGCAATCAGCCCCAGCATTTT